The subject of this entry is one TCR beta chain. The data derive from a study of blood T cell repertoires in COVID-19. CDR3 length: 13 residues. The V end was cut by 3 bases, the J end by 2 bases, with 7 bases between. Germline V lookup: CDR1 ENHRY, CDR2 SYGVKD. Donors of Cohort 3 who recovered were those that had two negative PCRs, clearance, or symptom resolution. Source study methods: It was from reference gene primer amplification that nucleated cell counts were estimated. Assay used: immunoSEQ multiplex PCR; TCRdb lists only in-frame clones, some missing. V and J calls and clone size are copied from that table; D and trimming were computed from the DNA. Of almost 250,000 clones in the sample, about 87% were seen once.

This receptor was taken from a woman aged 50 to 60 who had recovered from COVID-19. Sequences were obtained from PBMCs or T cells enriched from blood (not recorded which). The V and J genes are TRBV10-3 and TRBJ1-2; unclear D gene. The CDR3 DNA reads as TGTGCCATCAGTGATGCTAGCAACTATGGCTACACCTTC. It codes for CAISDASNYGYTF.